These 25 T cell receptor beta chains came from one sample sequenced in a study of identical twins (dated by TCRdb to 2016 to 2017). Receptor libraries were prepared by 5' RACE. For sequencing, an Illumina HiSeq 2000 was employed. TCRdb passed the public sequencing reads through fastp at Q25 and MiXCR, retaining productive beta sequences. Rows with a matching CDR3 protein are joined into one entry that keeps the most common DNA and genes. Counted in this sample were about 240,000 distinct CDR3 sequences; approximately 7.9% of them appeared once. The ten largest clones represent less than 6.5% of the sample. The sample was also linked to a second study, of yellow fever vaccine responses in identical twins.

Sample: CD8+ T cells sorted from blood. The receptor source for this set is a woman aged 18-29 years in good health.

This clonotype appeared a few times. V gene TRBV4-1 combines with J gene TRBJ2-2; either TRBD1 or TRBD2 may fit D (5 bases each). Looked up from germline, CDR1 is MGHRA and CDR2 is YSYEKL. CDR3 length: 16 amino acids. V was cut by 1 base and J by 4 bases, with 13 bases left in between. Here the CDR3 DNA reads TGCGCCAGCAGCCAAGGTATAGGGACGGGCACCGGGGAGCTGTTTTTT. Protein sequence: CASSQGIGTGTGELFF.

The rearrangement links TRBV6-5 to TRBJ2-3; 7 positions match TRBD1. Germline CDR1 MNHEY, CDR2 SVGAGI. This CDR3 is 16 amino acids long. J lost 1 base, V lost 2 bases, and 6 bases had no gene match. Here the CDR3 DNA reads TGTGCCAGCAGTTACGACCCGGGACAGCGCACAGATACGCAGTATTTT. This codes for CASSYDPGQRTDTQYF.

This rearrangement joins TRBV29-1 to TRBJ2-7; D unresolved. Between the trimmed V and J ends, which lost 4 bases and 2 bases, there was a span of 15 bases. CDR1 and CDR2 from the germline V gene are SQVTM and ANQGSEA. The CDR3 is 14 amino acids. Written as DNA, the CDR3 is TGCAGCGTTGCGCTGACGGGTCCGACCTACGAGCAGTACTTC. Protein product: CSVALTGPTYEQYF.

The V and J genes are TRBV2 and TRBJ2-7; unclear D gene. Per the germline V gene, CDR1 is SNHLY and CDR2 is FYNNEI. This CDR3 is built from 14 residues. V lost 1 base and J lost 0, with 7 bases in between. The CDR3 loop reads CASSEGSISYEQYV. DNA of the CDR3: TGTGCCAGCAGTGAAGGCAGTATCTCCTACGAGCAGTACGTC.

This clonotype was seen repeatedly, ten times or more. The V call is TRBV27, the J call TRBJ1-2; no clear D gene. Trimming cost V 2 bases and J 4 bases, with 8 bases left between them. Germline values: CDR1 MNHEY, CDR2 SMNVEV (reference sequence). This CDR3 has 13 amino acids. CDR3 region: CASSLGWGYGYTF. DNA of the CDR3: TGTGCCAGCAGTTTAGGCTGGGGCTATGGCTACACCTTC.

This clonotype was picked up many times. The J gene is TRBJ1-2, the V gene TRBV9; 9 nucleotides align to TRBD1. CDR1 SGDLS and CDR2 YYNGEE come from the germline V gene. Unmatched junction bases numbered 10, after V lost 7 bases and J lost 6 bases. The CDR3 is made up of 14 amino acids. The CDR3 protein is CASFAGTGSHGYTF. DNA of the CDR3: TGTGCCAGCTTCGCCGGGACAGGGTCCCATGGCTACACCTTC.

This clonotype was detected a few times. The chain uses TRBV4-1 and TRBJ2-2; unclear D gene. The CDR3 has 15 amino acids. Germline CDR1 MGHRA, CDR2 YSYEKL. The ends were cut back, 1 base at V and 4 bases at J, with 10 bases in the middle. CDR3 DNA: TGCGCCAGCAGCCAAGCGGCAGATTCCACCGGGGAGCTGTTTTTT. Translated: CASSQAADSTGELFF.

In this sample, this clonotype turned up a few times. The chain employs TRBV20-1 and TRBJ2-1, with a tentative D call TRBD1 (6 bases). The CDR3 extends over 9 amino acids. Germline CDR1 is DFQATT and CDR2 is SNEGSKA (reference sequence). The V gene lost 5 bases and the J gene lost 14 bases, with 10 bases spanning the gap. Here the CDR3 DNA reads TGCAGTGCTTCCCCAGGGGAGTTCTTC. Translating gives CSASPGEFF.

V usage is TRBV20-1 and J usage is TRBJ2-5; 8 bases map to TRBD2. The CDR3 is 16 amino acids. CDR1 is DFQATT and CDR2 is SNEGSKA in the germline V gene (reference sequence). The V and J ends lost 1 base and 2 bases, in that order; junction bases with no gene match: 9. The CDR3 is CSARGFLAGPQETQYF. CDR3 DNA: TGCAGTGCTAGAGGGTTTCTAGCGGGCCCACAAGAGACCCAGTACTTC.

This clonotype has at least ten counts. The genes are TRBV9 and TRBJ2-7; a possible D gene is TRBD1 (5 bases). Looked up from germline, CDR1 is SGDLS and CDR2 is YYNGEE. V shed 3 bases and J shed 3 bases, with 13 bases lying between them. The CDR3 has 14 residues. CDR3 amino acids: CASSADSRFYEQYF. The DNA of the CDR3 is TGTGCCAGCAGCGCTGACAGTAGATTCTACGAGCAGTACTTC.

This clonotype was seen more than once but under ten times. The gene calls are TRBV3-1 and TRBJ1-3; D perhaps matches TRBD1 (5 bases). The CDR3 sequence is 13 residues long. The V gene lost 3 bases and the J gene lost 4 bases, with 7 bases spanning the gap. Germline assignment: CDR1 LGHDT and CDR2 YNNKEL (reference sequence). CDR3 DNA: TGTGCCAGCAGCCAGGGGCCAGGAAACACCATATATTTT. Residues: CASSQGPGNTIYF.

This clonotype was counted ten times or more. This chain joins TRBV6-2 or TRBV6-3 and TRBJ1-1; no reliable D call. CDR1 and CDR2 (germline): MNHEY, SVGEGT. V gave up 2 bases and J gave up 0 bases, with 10 bases separating them. The CDR3 loop spans 15 amino acids. The DNA of the CDR3 is TGTGCCAGCAGTTACCCCCCGGTCTTGAACACTGAAGCTTTCTTT. Protein: CASSYPPVLNTEAFF.

The chain links TRBV5-1 to TRBJ2-3; D remains ambiguous. The CDR3 covers 17 residues. Germline CDR1 is SGHRS and CDR2 is YFSETQ. Trimming took 4 bases from V and 3 from J, leaving 21 bases between them. The chain's CDR3 is CASSTGVGRRETDTQYF. In DNA form, the CDR3 reads TGCGCCAGCAGCACTGGGGTAGGCCGGCGAGAAACAGATACGCAGTATTTT.

This chain uses TRBV11-2 with TRBJ2-1; D remains ambiguous. Germline lookup yields CDR1 SGHAT and CDR2 FQNNGV. The CDR3 totals 16 residues. The germline V and J ends were trimmed by 5 bases and 5 bases, with 19 bases remaining between them. The CDR3: CASSPAPELEHNEQFF. CDR3 DNA sequence: TGTGCCAGCAGCCCGGCCCCCGAATTGGAACACAATGAGCAGTTCTTC.

In regard to this clonotype: The junction shows a germline mismatch at one end, possibly a read error. The rearrangement joins TRBV5-5 to TRBJ2-5; tentative D call: TRBD2 (5 bases). The CDR3 has 15 amino acids. The V gene's germline CDR1 is SGHKS and CDR2 YYEKEE (reference sequence). The CDR3: CASSQRYDLRETHYF. CDR3 bases: TGTGCCAGCAGCCAGCGCTATGATTTGAGGGAGACCCACTACTTC.

J is TRBJ2-3 and V is TRBV9, with D unresolved. V was cut by 3 bases and J by 0 bases, with 5 bases left in between. The CDR3 consists of 13 residues. CDR1 and CDR2 (germline): SGDLS, YYNGEE. For the CDR3, the DNA is TGTGCCAGCAGCGGATATAGCACAGATACGCAGTATTTT. Translation gives CASSGYSTDTQYF.

The table lists this clonotype with a few counts. The V gene is TRBV27, the J gene TRBJ2-7, with D possibly matching TRBD1 (5 bases). CDR1 MNHEY and CDR2 SMNVEV come from the germline V gene (reference sequence). Trimming removed 10 bases from V and 7 bases from J, with 14 bases in between. This CDR3 is 11 amino acids long. The CDR3 DNA is TGTGCCACCCAGGGTGGAAGGGAGCAGTACTTC. It yields the protein CATQGGREQYF.

V gene TRBV5-1 combines with J gene TRBJ2-1; 10 bases are shared with TRBD2. Losses at the gene ends were 4 bases for V and 8 bases for J; bases not matched to a gene: 6. Germline-derived CDR1 and CDR2 are SGHRS and YFSETQ. The CDR3 loop spans 14 amino acids. CDR3 sequence reads: CASSIASGSHEQFF. CDR3 in DNA: TGCGCCAGCAGCATCGCTAGCGGGAGCCATGAGCAGTTCTTC. The variable domain in full, with the rest retrieved from reference TRBV5-1 and TRBJ2-1, is KAGVTQTPRYLIKTRGQQVTLSCSPISGHRSVSWYQQTPGQGLQFLFEYFSETQRNKGNFPGRFSGRQFSNSRSEMNVSTLELGDSALYLCASSIASGSHEQFFGPGTRLTVL.

This clonotype appeared a few times. The chain links TRBV2 to TRBJ2-1, with 10 bases aligning to TRBD2. The CDR3 is 15 amino acids. Germline CDR1 SNHLY, CDR2 FYNNEI. V was pared by 4 bases and J by 7 bases, with 7 bases of the junction left unmatched. The DNA of the CDR3 is TGTGCCAGCAGTGGGGGACTAGCGAGTGGAAATGAGCAGTTCTTC. Its protein is CASSGGLASGNEQFF.

This clonotype was observed a few times. V usage is TRBV5-5 and J usage is TRBJ1-1; D might be TRBD1 (5 bases). V was trimmed by 4 bases and J by 3 bases, leaving 13 bases between them. The CDR3 loop spans 14 amino acids. Per germline, CDR1 SGHKS and CDR2 YYEKEE (reference sequence). The CDR3, as DNA: TGTGCCAGCAGCATGTACGGAGGGGACACTGAAGCTTTCTTT. It encodes CASSMYGGDTEAFF.

This clonotype was seen more than once but under ten times. The rearrangement joins TRBV3-1 to TRBJ1-2; D is ambiguous. The CDR3 is made up of 15 amino acids. The germline V gene has CDR1 LGHDT and CDR2 YNNKEL (reference sequence). Trimming took off 0 bases at V and 5 bases at J, with 13 bases between the two ends. CDR3 in amino acids: CASSQDLTVWYGYTF. CDR3 coding DNA: TGTGCCAGCAGCCAAGATTTAACAGTCTGGTATGGCTACACCTTC.

The gene calls are TRBV7-3 and TRBJ2-2, with a possible D match to TRBD1 (8 bases). Germline CDR1 reads SGHTA; CDR2 reads FQGTGA. There are 17 residues in the CDR3. V was shortened by 1 base and J by 5 bases, with 17 bases between the two germline ends. This CDR3 is CASSLIGGTGNTGELFF. The CDR3 DNA sequence: TGTGCCAGCAGCTTAATCGGGGGGACAGGAAATACCGGGGAGCTGTTTTTT. The full variable domain, rest sourced from reference TRBV7-3 and TRBJ2-2, is GAGVSQTPSNKVTEKGKYVELRCDPISGHTALYWYRQSLGQGPEFLIYFQGTGAADDSGLPNDRFFAVRPEGSVSTLKIQRTERGDSAVYLCASSLIGGTGNTGELFFGEGSRLTVL.

This clonotype was picked up a small number of times. The CDR3 reads CASSFPGRGSTEAFF. Here the CDR3 DNA reads TGTGCCAGCAGTTTTCCCGGGCGGGGTAGCACTGAAGCTTTCTTT. The chain carries TRBV27 and TRBJ1-1, with unresolved D. Per germline, CDR1 MNHEY and CDR2 SMNVEV (reference sequence). The CDR3 runs to 15 residues. The V end was cut by 3 bases, the J end by 4 bases, with 15 bases between.

This clonotype came up a few times. The chain combines TRBV24-1 with TRBJ1-5, with 7 bases fitting TRBD1. This CDR3 comprises 13 residues. Per germline, CDR1 KGHDR and CDR2 SFDVKD. The J segment lost 3 bases and the V segment lost 6 bases, leaving 1 base of the junction unmatched. CDR3 coding DNA: TGTGCCACCAGTACAGGGGCCAATCAGCCCCAGCATTTT. Protein: CATSTGANQPQHF.

V usage is TRBV2 and J usage is TRBJ2-1, with D perhaps TRBD1 or TRBD2 (5 bases each). Germline CDR1 is SNHLY and CDR2 is FYNNEI. This CDR3 is 13 amino acids long. Trimming pared 6 bases from V and 1 base from J, leaving 7 bases between. CDR3 sequence: CASRGRSYNEQFF. The CDR3 region has the DNA TGTGCCAGCAGGGGACGGTCCTACAATGAGCAGTTCTTC.